The text below deals with one T cell receptor beta chain. Its antigen is as yet unknown. The time point denotes: week 35, safety follow-up. One vaccine dose held 300 ug of mutant IDH1 20-mer peptide and came with topical imiquimod. This specimen comes from a study of a mutant IDH1 vaccine in newly diagnosed glioma. Here immunoSEQ multiplex PCR was the method, and the copy in TCRdb shows in-frame clones only, minus some. The sample has roughly 50,000 clones; approximately 80% are singletons. The source of this sequence is a man aged 40-55 years with glioma. The sequencing here drew on PBMCs, taken from a glioma patient whose treatment included an IDH1 peptide vaccine.

CDR3 nucleotides: TGTGCCAGCAGTAAAGGCGGGGTCTTTAATGAAAAACTGTTTTTT. Translating it yields CASSKGGVFNEKLFF. The chain combines TRBV2 with TRBJ1-4; D gene uncertain. The CDR3 totals 15 residues. Germline lookup yields CDR1 SNHLY and CDR2 FYNNEI. Trimming took 5 bases from V and 4 from J, leaving 14 bases between them.